This T cell receptor beta chain was profiled in a study of blood T cell repertoires in COVID-19. V lost 3 bases, J lost 4 bases, and 6 bases stayed unmatched. Germline assignment: CDR1 SGHKS and CDR2 YYEKEE (reference sequence). The CDR3 sequence is 16 residues long. As originally analysed: Estimation of nucleated cell counts relied on the amplification of reference gene primers. The table came from immunoSEQ multiplex PCR; TCRdb's copy has only in-frame clones and leaves some out. That table gives V, J and clone size, and the DNA gave D and trimming. This table holds some 260,000 clones, approximately 80% found once.

V is TRBV5-5 and J is TRBJ2-6; TRBD1 matches at 8 bases. This TCR derives from a woman aged 40 to 49 with active or convalescent COVID-19. Specimen: peripheral blood. The CDR3 is CASSSWTGTGANVLTF. The CDR3 DNA follows: TGTGCCAGCAGCTCCTGGACAGGGACCGGGGCCAACGTCCTGACTTTC. Full variable domain (rest looked up from reference TRBV5-5 and TRBJ2-6): DAGVTQSPTHLIKTRGQQVTLRCSPISGHKSVSWYQQVLGQGPQFIFQYYEKEERGRGNFPDRFSARQFPNYSSELNVNALLLGDSALYLCASSSWTGTGANVLTFGAGSRLTVL.